This TCR beta chain was captured in a study of blood T cell repertoires in COVID-19. Repertoires were generated with immunoSEQ multiplex PCR, while TCRdb's copy carries only in-frame clones and drops some. The table shows about 380,000 clones, with roughly 86% occurring only once. The length of the CDR3 is 14 residues. CDR1 is ENHRY, CDR2 SYGVKD, per germline. The V gene lost 2 bases and the J gene lost 1 base, with 8 bases spanning the gap. V gene TRBV10-3 combines with J gene TRBJ1-1; maybe TRBD1 (6 bases). This TCR was sampled from a man under 40 who had recovered from COVID-19. The specimen was PBMCs or T cells enriched from blood (not recorded which). CDR3 coding DNA: TGTGCCATCAGTGAGACAGGGCGGAACACTGAAGCTTTCTTT. Its translation is CAISETGRNTEAFF.